The 18 T cell receptor beta chains given below trace back to one sample, sequenced in a study of blood T cell repertoires in COVID-19. TCRdb's copy holds only in-frame clones and misses some; the assay was immunoSEQ multiplex PCR. Of 200,000 to 300,000 clones in the sample, about 90% were seen once. The sample taken for sequencing was PBMCs or T cells enriched from blood (not recorded which). These TCRs come from a woman between 40 and 55 years old who had been exposed to COVID-19.

The V and J genes are TRBV3-1 (or the pseudogene TRBV3-2) and TRBJ1-2; a possible D gene is TRBD1 (6 bases). CDR1 is LGHDT, CDR2 YNNKEL, per germline (reference sequence). This CDR3 spans 15 amino acids. V was trimmed by 0 bases and J by 4 bases, leaving 12 bases between them. The DNA for the CDR3 is TGTGCCAGCAGCCAAGATTTTGGCAGGGGCTATGGCTACACCTTC. Translation gives CASSQDFGRGYGYTF.

This rearrangement joins TRBV5-6 to TRBJ1-2, with D tentatively TRBD1 (6 bases). This CDR3 is built from 15 residues. CDR1 is SGHDT and CDR2 is YYEEEE in the germline V gene. The germline V and J ends were trimmed by 6 bases and 4 bases, with 19 bases remaining between them. CDR3 in DNA: TGTGCCAGCACCCACTGGCAGGGGCTAGGCTATGGCTACACCTTC. Protein product: CASTHWQGLGYGYTF.

This clone has just one count. The chain couples TRBV3-1 (or the pseudogene TRBV3-2) to TRBJ1-2; maybe TRBD1 (5 bases). Trimming removed 2 bases from V and 1 base from J, with 8 bases in between. CDR1 and CDR2 (germline): LGHDT, YNNKEL (reference sequence). The CDR3 covers 14 residues. The CDR3 DNA is TGTGCCAGCAGCCAACAGGGTAATAACTATGGCTACACCTTC. Its translation: CASSQQGNNYGYTF.

This clone came up once. The chain uses TRBV5-4 and TRBJ1-6; TRBD1 matches at 11 bases. This CDR3 region has 18 residues. Germline lookup yields CDR1 SGHNT and CDR2 YYREEE (reference sequence). V gave up 2 bases and J gave up 0 bases; unmatched junction bases: 4. DNA for the CDR3: TGTGCCAGCAGCTTCGGACAGGGGGCCAGCTCCTATAATTCACCCCTCCACTTT. Protein sequence: CASSFGQGASSYNSPLHF. Based on the CDR3 plus reference TRBV5-4 and TRBJ1-6, the full variable domain is ETGVTQSPTHLIKTRGQQVTLRCSSQSGHNTVSWYQQALGQGPQFIFQYYREEENGRGNFPPRFSGLQFPNYSSELNVNALELDDSALYLCASSFGQGASSYNSPLHFGNGTRLTVT.

The chain employs TRBV6-5 and TRBJ2-1; D may be TRBD2 (5 bases). Per the germline V gene, CDR1 is MNHEY and CDR2 is SVGAGI. Trimming stripped 2 bases from V and 9 bases from J, with 17 bases between. This CDR3 has 15 amino acids. CDR3 coding DNA: TGTGCCAGCAGTTACGGAACTAGGAGTAGGGCTGAGCAGTTCTTC. It encodes CASSYGTRSRAEQFF.

This clone was counted a single time. The CDR3 sequence: CASPDRVDTEAFF. The CDR3 region has the DNA TGTGCCAGTCCGGACAGGGTCGACACTGAAGCTTTCTTT. V gene TRBV5-4 combines with J gene TRBJ1-1, with 8 bases matching TRBD1. CDR1 and CDR2 (germline): SGHNT, YYREEE (reference sequence). There are 13 residues in the CDR3. Trimming took 8 bases from V and 3 from J; bases not matched to a gene: 6.

The genes are TRBV11-3 and TRBJ2-1, with D maybe TRBD2 (5 bases). Trimming took off 7 bases at V and 2 bases at J, with 18 bases between the two ends. The germline CDR1 and CDR2 sequences are SGHNT and YENEEA. The CDR3 length is 16 residues. The CDR3 nucleotides read TGTGCCAGCACCAAGGGTGGAAGCGGCACCTACAATGAGCAGTTCTTC. It specifies CASTKGGSGTYNEQFF.

This rearrangement joins TRBV19 to TRBJ1-3; perhaps TRBD1 as D (6 bases). The ends were cut back, 7 bases at V and 0 bases at J, with 25 bases in the middle. This CDR3 comprises 19 residues. The germline V gene has CDR1 LNHDA and CDR2 SQIVND (reference sequence). DNA for the CDR3: TGTGCCAGTATACCTGGACAGCAACAGGCCTTTACCTCTGGAAACACCATATATTTT. It specifies CASIPGQQQAFTSGNTIYF. The whole variable domain, remainder taken from reference TRBV19 and TRBJ1-3, is DGGITQSPKYLFRKEGQNVTLSCEQNLNHDAMYWYRQDPGQGLRLIYYSQIVNDFQKGDIAEGYSVSREKKESFPLTVTSAQKNPTAFYLCASIPGQQQAFTSGNTIYFGEGSWLTVV.

This chain uses TRBV10-3 with TRBJ2-7; D may be TRBD2 (6 bases). Trimming pared 2 bases from V and 6 bases from J, leaving 14 bases between. Looked up from germline, CDR1 is ENHRY and CDR2 is SYGVKD. This CDR3 has 14 residues. The CDR3 region is CAISEGTAAGEQYV. The CDR3 region has the DNA TGTGCCATCAGTGAGGGGACTGCGGCGGGCGAGCAGTACGTC.

The chain employs TRBV6-2 or TRBV6-3 and TRBJ2-7; the D is unclear. The CDR3 is 18 amino acids. The V gene's germline CDR1 is MNHEY and CDR2 SVGEGT. V lost 5 bases and J lost 4, with 27 bases in between. In DNA, the CDR3 is TGTGCCAGCAGTCAACCCGTCTGGCTAAGTGGTTCGAGGTACGAGCAGTACGTC. Its protein product is CASSQPVWLSGSRYEQYV.

The J gene is TRBJ2-7, the V gene TRBV7-8; the D gene is possibly TRBD2 (7 bases). The CDR3 contains 15 residues. V was trimmed by 1 base and J by 5 bases, leaving 15 bases between them. Germline values: CDR1 SGHVS, CDR2 FQNEAQ. CDR3 protein: CASSLGARGGNEQYV. The DNA for the CDR3 is TGTGCCAGCAGCTTAGGGGCGAGGGGGGGGAACGAGCAGTACGTC.

This chain links TRBV15 with TRBJ2-7, with TRBD1 matching 8 bases. The CDR3 extends over 14 amino acids. The germline gives CDR1 LNHNV, CDR2 YYDKDF (reference sequence). Germline trimming cut 3 bases from V and 5 bases from J; bases unmatched to any gene: 6. The CDR3 nucleotides are TGTGCCACCAGCAGTCCCGGGACAGGTCACGAGCAGTACTTC. Translated, it gives CATSSPGTGHEQYF. The full variable domain, with the rest looked up from reference TRBV15 and TRBJ2-7, is DAMVIQNPRYQVTQFGKPVTLSCSQTLNHNVMYWYQQKSSQAPKLLFHYYDKDFNNEADTPDNFQSRRPNTSFCFLDIRSPGLGDTAMYLCATSSPGTGHEQYFGPGTRLTVT.

V is TRBV30 and J is TRBJ1-3, with D unresolved. Trimming shortened V by 6 bases and J by 4 bases, and 10 bases separated the two germline ends. The length of the CDR3 is 12 residues. Looked up from germline, CDR1 is GTSNPN and CDR2 is SVGIG (reference sequence). This CDR3 is CACLDSGNTIYF. CDR3 nucleotide sequence: TGTGCCTGTCTAGACTCCGGAAACACCATATATTTT.

The chain uses TRBV5-6 and TRBJ1-2; 10 positions match TRBD1. The CDR3 is 15 residues long. Germline-derived CDR1 and CDR2 are SGHDT and YYEEEE. V was pared by 2 bases and J by 8 bases, with 9 bases of the junction left unmatched. CDR3 sequence (DNA): TGTGCCAGCAGCTTCCCTGGGACAGGGGAGGAGGGCTACACCTTC. This translates into CASSFPGTGEEGYTF. Drawing the rest from reference TRBV5-6 and TRBJ1-2, the complete variable domain is DAGVTQSPTHLIKTRGQQVTLRCSPKSGHDTVSWYQQALGQGPQFIFQYYEEEERQRGNFPDRFSGHQFPNYSSELNVNALLLGDSALYLCASSFPGTGEEGYTFGSGTRLTVV.

The chain joins TRBV7-2 to TRBJ2-5; D gene unclear. The CDR3 extends over 12 amino acids. The germline V gene has CDR1 SGHTA and CDR2 FQGNSA. The V end was cut by 5 bases, the J end by 5 bases, with 9 bases between. The CDR3 loop reads CASSAYSETQYF. CDR3 DNA sequence: TGTGCCAGCAGCGCCTACTCGGAGACCCAGTACTTC.

This clone was recorded once. The chain carries TRBV10-3 and TRBJ2-3; possibly TRBD1 for D (7 bases). This CDR3 region has 15 residues. The germline gives CDR1 ENHRY, CDR2 SYGVKD. Trimming removed 6 bases from V and 2 bases from J, with 15 bases in between. The CDR3 sequence: CAIRSTGRDTDTQYF. CDR3 DNA: TGTGCCATCAGGTCGACAGGGCGGGACACAGATACGCAGTATTTT.

The rearrangement joins TRBV29-1 to TRBJ2-1, with 8 bases aligning to TRBD1. V shed 7 bases and J 9 bases; nucleotides not matched to a gene: 8. This CDR3 is built from 12 residues. Germline-derived CDR1 and CDR2 are SQVTM and ANQGSEA. CDR3 in amino acids: CSDDGQGTEQFF. In DNA, the CDR3 is TGCAGCGACGACGGACAGGGAACTGAGCAGTTCTTC.

The chain is built from TRBV27 and TRBJ2-7; 14 bases line up with TRBD2. With 6 bases clipped from V and 3 bases from J, the junction kept 4 bases outside the gene matches. This CDR3 is built from 15 residues. CDR1 and CDR2 (germline): MNHEY, SMNVEV (reference sequence). In nucleotides, the CDR3 is TGTGCCAGCAGGAGAGGGACTAGCGGGGGCTACGAGCAGTACTTC. This encodes CASRRGTSGGYEQYF.